This TCR beta chain came from a study of blood T cell repertoires in COVID-19 (dated by TCRdb to the early 2020s). Concerning the study at large: Samples from collaborators originated in the United States, Italy and Spain and spanned both the acute and convalescent phases of COVID-19. Sample metadata almost always included a de-identified subject ID, COVID-19 status, age in years and sex. The repertoires were released in a freely available public database meant as a resource for research on the immune response to SARS-CoV-2. Where available, HLA class I and class II types were taken from metadata supplied by the sample provider and were not determined by assay-based typing. The material from the prospective study consisted of cDNA or gDNA derived from T cells, B-cell-depleted T cells, or PBMCs. Deeply sampled blood TCRbeta repertoires from subjects exposed to, actively infected with, or recovered from COVID-19 were included in the dataset. The samples were drawn from two sources: the first 160 participants of the ongoing ImmuneRACE study, and fewer than 1,500 subjects contributed by 6 global collaborators. What the authors observed across the whole study: The quantity of clinical and demographic metadata differed by source and by participant and was supplied without curation.

The CDR3 contains 15 residues, cysteine and phenylalanine counted. Left in the record is the CDR3 DNA by itself, 45 bases read in frame from the first base. For this chain, trimming is 3 bases at the V end and 5 bases at the J end, and the number of junction bases without a gene match is 4. The germline V gene gives CDR1 as LGHNT and CDR2 as FRNRAP. The immunoSEQ Assay, a bias-controlled multiplex PCR, was used to amplify TCRbeta CDR3 regions from genomic DNA. Concerning the study's data processing: The number of nucleated cells in each sample was estimated by amplification of reference gene primers within the assay. To quantify the absolute abundance of each unique TCRbeta CDR3 rearrangement, sequence reads were collapsed and filtered. For each sample, productive Simpson clonality was calculated as the square root of Simpson's diversity index across productive rearrangements. The source is immuneACCESS, and TCRdb retained only in-frame sequences with V and J called. Part of the clones is not carried over; for the studies checked, unresolved V genes explain less than half of this, and the remainder is unexplained. V and J calls and clone size follow that table, whereas D and trimming were derived from the DNA. In this sample the table shows about 260,000 clones, roughly 86% of which occur a single time. The ten largest clonotypes hold approximately 8.2% of the sample.

About this clone itself: Its recognized antigen is unknown. Base qualities are missing; no much larger clone stands one base away.

Each collaborating institution followed its own protocols to collect whole blood in K2EDTA tubes. For TCRbeta analysis, collaborators shipped samples as frozen whole blood, isolated PBMCs, or DNA extracted from either of those sample types. Specimen: peripheral blood. The clonotype comes from a man aged 40-49 years with active or convalescent COVID-19. In this chain, TRBV12-5 is recombined with TRBJ2-2; TRBD2 matches 9 bases in the middle. The encoded CDR3 is CASGLVTSGTGELFF. DNA sequence: TGTGCTAGTGGTTTAGTGACTAGCGGTACCGGGGAGCTGTTTTTT.